The clone carrying this T cell receptor beta chain was seen only once. The sample comes from a study of cytomegalovirus exposure and HLA in healthy donors. Sampled while nominally healthy, donors likely had unrecorded immune exposures. Researchers ran the PCR with 60 Vbeta and 13 Jbeta primers. Produced via immunoSEQ multiplex PCR; TCRdb's table is partial and in-frame only. The profile shows some 98,000 clones, approximately 78% of them singletons. The TCR was taken from a man in his forties in good health and CMV-seronegative. Sequenced material: PBMCs.

CDR3 sequence (DNA): TGTGCCAGCAGTTTATCGTTGACTAGCGGGGGCCTACTCTCCTACGAGCAGTACTTC. Its translation is CASSLSLTSGGLLSYEQYF. J is TRBJ2-7 and V is TRBV27, with 12 nucleotides matching TRBD2. This CDR3 has 19 amino acids. V dropped 0 bases and J dropped 0; count of bases not matched to a gene: 9. The V gene's germline CDR1 is MNHEY and CDR2 SMNVEV (reference sequence).